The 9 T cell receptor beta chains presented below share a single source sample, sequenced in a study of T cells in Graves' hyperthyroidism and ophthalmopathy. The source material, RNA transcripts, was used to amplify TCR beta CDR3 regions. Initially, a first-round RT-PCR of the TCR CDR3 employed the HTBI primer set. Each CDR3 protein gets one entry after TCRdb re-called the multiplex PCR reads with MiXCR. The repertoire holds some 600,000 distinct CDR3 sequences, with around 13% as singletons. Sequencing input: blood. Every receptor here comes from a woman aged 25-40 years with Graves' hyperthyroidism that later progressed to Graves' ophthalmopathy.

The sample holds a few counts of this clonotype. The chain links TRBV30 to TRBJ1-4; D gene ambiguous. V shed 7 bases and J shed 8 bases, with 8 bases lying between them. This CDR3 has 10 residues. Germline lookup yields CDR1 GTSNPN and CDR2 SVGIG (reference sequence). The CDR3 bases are TGTGCCTTCTCAGAGGAAAAACTGTTTTTT. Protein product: CAFSEEKLFF.

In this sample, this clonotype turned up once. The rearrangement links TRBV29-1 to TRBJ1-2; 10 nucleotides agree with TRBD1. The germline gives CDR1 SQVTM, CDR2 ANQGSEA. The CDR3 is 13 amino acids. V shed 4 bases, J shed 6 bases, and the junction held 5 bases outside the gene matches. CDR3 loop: CSVGRGTGDGYTF. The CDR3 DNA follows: TGCAGCGTTGGCCGCGGGACAGGGGATGGCTACACCTTC.

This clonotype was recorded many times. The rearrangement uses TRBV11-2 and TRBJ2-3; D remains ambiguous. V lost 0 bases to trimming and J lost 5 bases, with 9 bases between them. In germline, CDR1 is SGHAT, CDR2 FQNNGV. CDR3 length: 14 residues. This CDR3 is CASSLDVYEDTQYF. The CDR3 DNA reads TGTGCCAGCAGCTTAGATGTCTACGAAGATACGCAGTATTTT.

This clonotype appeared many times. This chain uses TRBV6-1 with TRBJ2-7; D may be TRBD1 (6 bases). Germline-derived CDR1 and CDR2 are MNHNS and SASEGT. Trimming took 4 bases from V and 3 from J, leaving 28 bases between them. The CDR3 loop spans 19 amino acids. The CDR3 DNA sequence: TGTGCCAGCAGTGGGTCCCGGGACATGATTGGGGCCAGATTCTACGAGCAGTACTTC. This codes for CASSGSRDMIGARFYEQYF.

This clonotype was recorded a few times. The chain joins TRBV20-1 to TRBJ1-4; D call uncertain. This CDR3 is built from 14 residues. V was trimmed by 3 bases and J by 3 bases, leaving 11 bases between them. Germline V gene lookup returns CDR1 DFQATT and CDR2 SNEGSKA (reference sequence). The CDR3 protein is CSASPRLPNEKLFF. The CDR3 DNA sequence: TGCAGTGCTAGCCCCCGGCTGCCTAATGAAAAACTGTTTTTT.

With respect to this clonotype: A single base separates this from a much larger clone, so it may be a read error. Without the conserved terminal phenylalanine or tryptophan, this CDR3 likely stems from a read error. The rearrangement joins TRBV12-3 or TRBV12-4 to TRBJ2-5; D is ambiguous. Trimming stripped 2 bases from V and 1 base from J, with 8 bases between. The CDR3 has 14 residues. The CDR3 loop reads CASSLSTVQETQYL. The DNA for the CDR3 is TGTGCCAGCAGTTTAAGCACAGTCCAAGAGACCCAGTACCTC.

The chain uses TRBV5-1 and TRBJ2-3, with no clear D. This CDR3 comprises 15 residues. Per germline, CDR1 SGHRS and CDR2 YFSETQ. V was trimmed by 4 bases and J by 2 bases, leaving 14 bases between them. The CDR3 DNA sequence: TGCGCCAGCAGCCGCGAACCGGGCCTCACAGATACGCAGTATTTT. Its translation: CASSREPGLTDTQYF. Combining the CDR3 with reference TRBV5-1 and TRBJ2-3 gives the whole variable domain KAGVTQTPRYLIKTRGQQVTLSCSPISGHRSVSWYQQTPGQGLQFLFEYFSETQRNKGNFPGRFSGRQFSNSRSEMNVSTLELGDSALYLCASSREPGLTDTQYFGPGTRLTVL.

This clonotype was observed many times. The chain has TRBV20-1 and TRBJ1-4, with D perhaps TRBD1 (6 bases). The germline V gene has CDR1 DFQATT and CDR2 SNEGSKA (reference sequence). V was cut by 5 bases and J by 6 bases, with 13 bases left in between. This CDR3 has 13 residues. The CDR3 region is CSAAGDLDEKLFF. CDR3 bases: TGCAGTGCTGCAGGGGACCTGGATGAAAAACTGTTTTTT.

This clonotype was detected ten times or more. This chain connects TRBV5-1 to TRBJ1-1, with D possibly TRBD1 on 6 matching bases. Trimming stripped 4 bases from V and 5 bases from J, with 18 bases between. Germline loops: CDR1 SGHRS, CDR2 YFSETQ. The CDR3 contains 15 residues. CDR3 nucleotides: TGCGCCAGCAGCCCATCCACAGGGTTCGGAACTGAAGCTTTCTTT. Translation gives CASSPSTGFGTEAFF.